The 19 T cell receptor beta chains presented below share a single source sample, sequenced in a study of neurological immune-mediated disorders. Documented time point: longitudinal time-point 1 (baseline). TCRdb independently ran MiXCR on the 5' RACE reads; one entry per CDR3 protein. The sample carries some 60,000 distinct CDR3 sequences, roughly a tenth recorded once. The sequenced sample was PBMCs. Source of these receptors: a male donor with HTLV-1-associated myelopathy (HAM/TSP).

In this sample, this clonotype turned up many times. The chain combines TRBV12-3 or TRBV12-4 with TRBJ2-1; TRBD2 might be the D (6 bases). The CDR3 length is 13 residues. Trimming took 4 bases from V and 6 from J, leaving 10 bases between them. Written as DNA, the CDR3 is TGTGCCAGCAGTTCCATGACTAGCAATGAGCAGTTCTTC. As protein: CASSSMTSNEQFF.

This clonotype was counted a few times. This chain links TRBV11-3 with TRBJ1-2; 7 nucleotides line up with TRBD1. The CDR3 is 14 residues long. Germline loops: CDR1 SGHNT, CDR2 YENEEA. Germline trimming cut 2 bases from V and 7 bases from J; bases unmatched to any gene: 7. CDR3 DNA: TGTGCCAGCAGCTTAACCCAGGGGGTTTCTGGCTACACCTTC. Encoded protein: CASSLTQGVSGYTF.

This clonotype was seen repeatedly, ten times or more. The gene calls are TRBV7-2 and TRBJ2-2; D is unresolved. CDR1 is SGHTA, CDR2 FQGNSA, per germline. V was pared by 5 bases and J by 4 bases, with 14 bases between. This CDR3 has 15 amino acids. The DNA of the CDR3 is TGTGCCAGCAGCCCCCGCAGGTCAAGCACCGGGGAGCTGTTTTTT. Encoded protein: CASSPRRSSTGELFF. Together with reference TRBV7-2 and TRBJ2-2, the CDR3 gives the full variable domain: GAGVSQSPSNKVTEKGKDVELRCDPISGHTALYWYRQSLGQGLEFLIYFQGNSAPDKSGLPSDRFSAERTGGSVSTLTIQRTQQEDSAVYLCASSPRRSSTGELFFGEGSRLTVL.

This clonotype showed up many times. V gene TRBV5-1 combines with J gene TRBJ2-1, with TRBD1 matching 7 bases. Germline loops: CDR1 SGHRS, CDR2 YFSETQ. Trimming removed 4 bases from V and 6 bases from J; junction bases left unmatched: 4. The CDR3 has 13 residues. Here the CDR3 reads CASSIGQANEQFF. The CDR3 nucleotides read TGCGCCAGCAGCATTGGACAGGCCAATGAGCAGTTCTTC.

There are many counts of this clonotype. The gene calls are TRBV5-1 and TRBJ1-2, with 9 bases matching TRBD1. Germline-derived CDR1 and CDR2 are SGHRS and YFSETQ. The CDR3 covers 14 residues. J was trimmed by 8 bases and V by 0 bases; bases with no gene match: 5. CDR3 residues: CASSLEGQGSGYTF. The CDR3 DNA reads TGCGCCAGCAGCTTGGAAGGACAGGGGTCCGGCTACACCTTC.

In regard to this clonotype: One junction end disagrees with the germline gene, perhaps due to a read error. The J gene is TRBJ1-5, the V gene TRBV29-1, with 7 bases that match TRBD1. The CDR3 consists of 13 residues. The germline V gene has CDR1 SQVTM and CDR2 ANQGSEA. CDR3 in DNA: TGCAGCGTTGGGGACAGACGGACTCAGCCCCATCATTTT. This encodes CSVGDRRTQPHHF.

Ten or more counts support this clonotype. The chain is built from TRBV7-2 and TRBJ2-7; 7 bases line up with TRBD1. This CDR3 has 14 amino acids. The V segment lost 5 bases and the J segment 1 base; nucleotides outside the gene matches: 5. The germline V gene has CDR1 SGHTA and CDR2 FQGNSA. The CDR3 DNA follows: TGTGCCAGCAGCCGACAGGGTGGGTCCTACGAGCAGTACTTC. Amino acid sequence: CASSRQGGSYEQYF.

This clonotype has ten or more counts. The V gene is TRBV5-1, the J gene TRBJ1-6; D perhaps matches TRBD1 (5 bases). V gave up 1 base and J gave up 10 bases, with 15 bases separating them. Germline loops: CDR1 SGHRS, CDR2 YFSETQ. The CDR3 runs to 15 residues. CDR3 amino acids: CASSLWGREESPLHF. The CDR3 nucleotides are TGCGCCAGCAGCTTGTGGGGCAGGGAAGAATCACCCCTCCACTTT.

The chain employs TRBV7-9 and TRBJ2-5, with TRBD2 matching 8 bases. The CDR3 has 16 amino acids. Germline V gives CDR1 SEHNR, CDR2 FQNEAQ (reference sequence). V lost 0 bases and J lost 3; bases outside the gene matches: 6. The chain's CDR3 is CASSLALRGGKETQYF. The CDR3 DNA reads TGTGCCAGCAGCTTAGCATTACGGGGGGGCAAAGAGACCCAGTACTTC.

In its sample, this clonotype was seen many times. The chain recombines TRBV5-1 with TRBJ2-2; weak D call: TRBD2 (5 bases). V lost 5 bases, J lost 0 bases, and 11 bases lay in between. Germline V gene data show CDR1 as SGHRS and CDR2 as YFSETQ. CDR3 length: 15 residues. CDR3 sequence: CASSSEPSNTGELFF. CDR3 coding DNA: TGCGCCAGCAGTAGCGAGCCTTCGAACACCGGGGAGCTGTTTTTT.

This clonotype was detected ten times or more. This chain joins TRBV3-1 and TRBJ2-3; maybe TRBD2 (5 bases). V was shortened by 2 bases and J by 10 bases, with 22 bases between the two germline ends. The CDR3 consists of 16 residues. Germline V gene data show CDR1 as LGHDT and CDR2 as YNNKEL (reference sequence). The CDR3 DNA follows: TGTGCCAGCAGCCAATATACCTTGGACTGGCTTTCTGCGCAGTATTTT. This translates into CASSQYTLDWLSAQYF.

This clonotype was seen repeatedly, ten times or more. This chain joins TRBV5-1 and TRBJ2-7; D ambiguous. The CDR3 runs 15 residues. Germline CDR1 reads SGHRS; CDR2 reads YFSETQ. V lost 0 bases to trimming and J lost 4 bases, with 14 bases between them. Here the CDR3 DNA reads TGCGCCAGCAGCTTGGTAGGCTTAACCTCGTACGAGCAGTACTTC. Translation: CASSLVGLTSYEQYF.

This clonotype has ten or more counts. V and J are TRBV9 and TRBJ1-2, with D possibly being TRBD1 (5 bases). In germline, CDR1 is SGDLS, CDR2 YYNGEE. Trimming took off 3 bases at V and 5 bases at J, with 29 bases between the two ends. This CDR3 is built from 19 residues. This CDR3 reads CASSDSMSTESVSFYGYTF. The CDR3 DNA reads TGTGCCAGCAGCGACTCAATGTCGACAGAGTCCGTTTCCTTTTATGGCTACACCTTC.

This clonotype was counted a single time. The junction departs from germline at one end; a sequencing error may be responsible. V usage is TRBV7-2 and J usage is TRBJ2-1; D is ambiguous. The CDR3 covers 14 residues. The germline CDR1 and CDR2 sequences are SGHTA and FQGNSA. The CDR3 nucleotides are TGTGCCAACAGCTTAGCATCAGGAAACAATGCGCAGTTCTTC. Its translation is CANSLASGNNAQFF.

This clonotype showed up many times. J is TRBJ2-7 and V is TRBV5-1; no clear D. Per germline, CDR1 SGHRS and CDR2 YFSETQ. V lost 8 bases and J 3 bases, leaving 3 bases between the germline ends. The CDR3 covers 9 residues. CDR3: CARVYEQYF. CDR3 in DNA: TGCGCCAGAGTCTACGAGCAGTACTTC. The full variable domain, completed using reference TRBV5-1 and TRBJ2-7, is KAGVTQTPRYLIKTRGQQVTLSCSPISGHRSVSWYQQTPGQGLQFLFEYFSETQRNKGNFPGRFSGRQFSNSRSEMNVSTLELGDSALYLCARVYEQYFGPGTRLTVT.

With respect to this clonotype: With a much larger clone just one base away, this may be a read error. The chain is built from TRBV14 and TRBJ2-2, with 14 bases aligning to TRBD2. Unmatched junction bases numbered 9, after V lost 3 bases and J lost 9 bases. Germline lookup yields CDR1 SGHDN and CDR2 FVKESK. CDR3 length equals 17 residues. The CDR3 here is CASSHHLGLAGARELFF. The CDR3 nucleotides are TGTGCCAGCAGCCACCACCTGGGACTAGCGGGGGCCCGGGAGCTGTTTTTT. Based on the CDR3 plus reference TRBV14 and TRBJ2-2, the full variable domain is EAGVTQFPSHSVIEKGQTVTLRCDPISGHDNLYWYRRVMGKEIKFLLHFVKESKQDESGMPNNRFLAERTGGTYSTLKVQPAELEDSGVYFCASSHHLGLAGARELFFGEGSRLTVL.

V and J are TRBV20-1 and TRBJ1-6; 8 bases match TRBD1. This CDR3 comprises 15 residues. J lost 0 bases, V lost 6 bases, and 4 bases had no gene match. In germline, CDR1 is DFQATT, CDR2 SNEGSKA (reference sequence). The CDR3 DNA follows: TGCAGTGCGAGACAGGGGAGCTCCTATAATTCACCCCTCCACTTT. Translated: CSARQGSSYNSPLHF.

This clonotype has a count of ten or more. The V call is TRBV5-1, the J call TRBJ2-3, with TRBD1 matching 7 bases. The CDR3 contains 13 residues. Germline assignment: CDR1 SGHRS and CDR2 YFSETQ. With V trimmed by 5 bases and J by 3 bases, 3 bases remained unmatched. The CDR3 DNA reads TGCGCCAGCAGAGGGGGCAGAACAGATACGCAGTATTTT. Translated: CASRGGRTDTQYF.

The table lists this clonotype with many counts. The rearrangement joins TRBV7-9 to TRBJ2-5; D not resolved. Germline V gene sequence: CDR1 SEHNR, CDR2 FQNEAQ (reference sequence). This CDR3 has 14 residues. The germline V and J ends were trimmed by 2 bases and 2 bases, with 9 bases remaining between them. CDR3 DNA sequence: TGTGCCAGCAGCTTAATAAGATTACAAGAGACCCAGTACTTC. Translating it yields CASSLIRLQETQYF.